This T cell receptor (beta chain) was profiled in a study of shared T cell receptors in the human thymus. The assay was immunoSEQ multiplex PCR, and TCRdb's table has in-frame clones only and misses some. Of fewer than 700,000 clones listed, around nine tenths were seen once; the top ten hold roughly 0.0097%. The CDR3 spans 16 residues. Germline-derived CDR1 and CDR2 are SGHTS and YDEGEE. Trimming took off 3 bases at V and 0 bases at J, with 10 bases between the two ends. These data are also associated with another study on human thymus T cells. That work states: The sample donors, healthy Finnish infants, were having corrective surgery for congenital heart defects. Resections were taken during corrective heart surgery, and the thymus tissue came from these. Gene usage for V and J segments appeared biased in thymic and blood repertoires.

The chain carries TRBV5-8 and TRBJ2-6; a weak D match, TRBD1 (5 bases). This clonotype was sampled from a boy in the first two years of life with a congenital heart defect. Sequenced sample: thymocytes. The CDR3 is CASSWGRNSGANVLTF. The CDR3 DNA reads TGTGCCAGCAGCTGGGGCAGGAACTCTGGGGCCAACGTCCTGACTTTC.